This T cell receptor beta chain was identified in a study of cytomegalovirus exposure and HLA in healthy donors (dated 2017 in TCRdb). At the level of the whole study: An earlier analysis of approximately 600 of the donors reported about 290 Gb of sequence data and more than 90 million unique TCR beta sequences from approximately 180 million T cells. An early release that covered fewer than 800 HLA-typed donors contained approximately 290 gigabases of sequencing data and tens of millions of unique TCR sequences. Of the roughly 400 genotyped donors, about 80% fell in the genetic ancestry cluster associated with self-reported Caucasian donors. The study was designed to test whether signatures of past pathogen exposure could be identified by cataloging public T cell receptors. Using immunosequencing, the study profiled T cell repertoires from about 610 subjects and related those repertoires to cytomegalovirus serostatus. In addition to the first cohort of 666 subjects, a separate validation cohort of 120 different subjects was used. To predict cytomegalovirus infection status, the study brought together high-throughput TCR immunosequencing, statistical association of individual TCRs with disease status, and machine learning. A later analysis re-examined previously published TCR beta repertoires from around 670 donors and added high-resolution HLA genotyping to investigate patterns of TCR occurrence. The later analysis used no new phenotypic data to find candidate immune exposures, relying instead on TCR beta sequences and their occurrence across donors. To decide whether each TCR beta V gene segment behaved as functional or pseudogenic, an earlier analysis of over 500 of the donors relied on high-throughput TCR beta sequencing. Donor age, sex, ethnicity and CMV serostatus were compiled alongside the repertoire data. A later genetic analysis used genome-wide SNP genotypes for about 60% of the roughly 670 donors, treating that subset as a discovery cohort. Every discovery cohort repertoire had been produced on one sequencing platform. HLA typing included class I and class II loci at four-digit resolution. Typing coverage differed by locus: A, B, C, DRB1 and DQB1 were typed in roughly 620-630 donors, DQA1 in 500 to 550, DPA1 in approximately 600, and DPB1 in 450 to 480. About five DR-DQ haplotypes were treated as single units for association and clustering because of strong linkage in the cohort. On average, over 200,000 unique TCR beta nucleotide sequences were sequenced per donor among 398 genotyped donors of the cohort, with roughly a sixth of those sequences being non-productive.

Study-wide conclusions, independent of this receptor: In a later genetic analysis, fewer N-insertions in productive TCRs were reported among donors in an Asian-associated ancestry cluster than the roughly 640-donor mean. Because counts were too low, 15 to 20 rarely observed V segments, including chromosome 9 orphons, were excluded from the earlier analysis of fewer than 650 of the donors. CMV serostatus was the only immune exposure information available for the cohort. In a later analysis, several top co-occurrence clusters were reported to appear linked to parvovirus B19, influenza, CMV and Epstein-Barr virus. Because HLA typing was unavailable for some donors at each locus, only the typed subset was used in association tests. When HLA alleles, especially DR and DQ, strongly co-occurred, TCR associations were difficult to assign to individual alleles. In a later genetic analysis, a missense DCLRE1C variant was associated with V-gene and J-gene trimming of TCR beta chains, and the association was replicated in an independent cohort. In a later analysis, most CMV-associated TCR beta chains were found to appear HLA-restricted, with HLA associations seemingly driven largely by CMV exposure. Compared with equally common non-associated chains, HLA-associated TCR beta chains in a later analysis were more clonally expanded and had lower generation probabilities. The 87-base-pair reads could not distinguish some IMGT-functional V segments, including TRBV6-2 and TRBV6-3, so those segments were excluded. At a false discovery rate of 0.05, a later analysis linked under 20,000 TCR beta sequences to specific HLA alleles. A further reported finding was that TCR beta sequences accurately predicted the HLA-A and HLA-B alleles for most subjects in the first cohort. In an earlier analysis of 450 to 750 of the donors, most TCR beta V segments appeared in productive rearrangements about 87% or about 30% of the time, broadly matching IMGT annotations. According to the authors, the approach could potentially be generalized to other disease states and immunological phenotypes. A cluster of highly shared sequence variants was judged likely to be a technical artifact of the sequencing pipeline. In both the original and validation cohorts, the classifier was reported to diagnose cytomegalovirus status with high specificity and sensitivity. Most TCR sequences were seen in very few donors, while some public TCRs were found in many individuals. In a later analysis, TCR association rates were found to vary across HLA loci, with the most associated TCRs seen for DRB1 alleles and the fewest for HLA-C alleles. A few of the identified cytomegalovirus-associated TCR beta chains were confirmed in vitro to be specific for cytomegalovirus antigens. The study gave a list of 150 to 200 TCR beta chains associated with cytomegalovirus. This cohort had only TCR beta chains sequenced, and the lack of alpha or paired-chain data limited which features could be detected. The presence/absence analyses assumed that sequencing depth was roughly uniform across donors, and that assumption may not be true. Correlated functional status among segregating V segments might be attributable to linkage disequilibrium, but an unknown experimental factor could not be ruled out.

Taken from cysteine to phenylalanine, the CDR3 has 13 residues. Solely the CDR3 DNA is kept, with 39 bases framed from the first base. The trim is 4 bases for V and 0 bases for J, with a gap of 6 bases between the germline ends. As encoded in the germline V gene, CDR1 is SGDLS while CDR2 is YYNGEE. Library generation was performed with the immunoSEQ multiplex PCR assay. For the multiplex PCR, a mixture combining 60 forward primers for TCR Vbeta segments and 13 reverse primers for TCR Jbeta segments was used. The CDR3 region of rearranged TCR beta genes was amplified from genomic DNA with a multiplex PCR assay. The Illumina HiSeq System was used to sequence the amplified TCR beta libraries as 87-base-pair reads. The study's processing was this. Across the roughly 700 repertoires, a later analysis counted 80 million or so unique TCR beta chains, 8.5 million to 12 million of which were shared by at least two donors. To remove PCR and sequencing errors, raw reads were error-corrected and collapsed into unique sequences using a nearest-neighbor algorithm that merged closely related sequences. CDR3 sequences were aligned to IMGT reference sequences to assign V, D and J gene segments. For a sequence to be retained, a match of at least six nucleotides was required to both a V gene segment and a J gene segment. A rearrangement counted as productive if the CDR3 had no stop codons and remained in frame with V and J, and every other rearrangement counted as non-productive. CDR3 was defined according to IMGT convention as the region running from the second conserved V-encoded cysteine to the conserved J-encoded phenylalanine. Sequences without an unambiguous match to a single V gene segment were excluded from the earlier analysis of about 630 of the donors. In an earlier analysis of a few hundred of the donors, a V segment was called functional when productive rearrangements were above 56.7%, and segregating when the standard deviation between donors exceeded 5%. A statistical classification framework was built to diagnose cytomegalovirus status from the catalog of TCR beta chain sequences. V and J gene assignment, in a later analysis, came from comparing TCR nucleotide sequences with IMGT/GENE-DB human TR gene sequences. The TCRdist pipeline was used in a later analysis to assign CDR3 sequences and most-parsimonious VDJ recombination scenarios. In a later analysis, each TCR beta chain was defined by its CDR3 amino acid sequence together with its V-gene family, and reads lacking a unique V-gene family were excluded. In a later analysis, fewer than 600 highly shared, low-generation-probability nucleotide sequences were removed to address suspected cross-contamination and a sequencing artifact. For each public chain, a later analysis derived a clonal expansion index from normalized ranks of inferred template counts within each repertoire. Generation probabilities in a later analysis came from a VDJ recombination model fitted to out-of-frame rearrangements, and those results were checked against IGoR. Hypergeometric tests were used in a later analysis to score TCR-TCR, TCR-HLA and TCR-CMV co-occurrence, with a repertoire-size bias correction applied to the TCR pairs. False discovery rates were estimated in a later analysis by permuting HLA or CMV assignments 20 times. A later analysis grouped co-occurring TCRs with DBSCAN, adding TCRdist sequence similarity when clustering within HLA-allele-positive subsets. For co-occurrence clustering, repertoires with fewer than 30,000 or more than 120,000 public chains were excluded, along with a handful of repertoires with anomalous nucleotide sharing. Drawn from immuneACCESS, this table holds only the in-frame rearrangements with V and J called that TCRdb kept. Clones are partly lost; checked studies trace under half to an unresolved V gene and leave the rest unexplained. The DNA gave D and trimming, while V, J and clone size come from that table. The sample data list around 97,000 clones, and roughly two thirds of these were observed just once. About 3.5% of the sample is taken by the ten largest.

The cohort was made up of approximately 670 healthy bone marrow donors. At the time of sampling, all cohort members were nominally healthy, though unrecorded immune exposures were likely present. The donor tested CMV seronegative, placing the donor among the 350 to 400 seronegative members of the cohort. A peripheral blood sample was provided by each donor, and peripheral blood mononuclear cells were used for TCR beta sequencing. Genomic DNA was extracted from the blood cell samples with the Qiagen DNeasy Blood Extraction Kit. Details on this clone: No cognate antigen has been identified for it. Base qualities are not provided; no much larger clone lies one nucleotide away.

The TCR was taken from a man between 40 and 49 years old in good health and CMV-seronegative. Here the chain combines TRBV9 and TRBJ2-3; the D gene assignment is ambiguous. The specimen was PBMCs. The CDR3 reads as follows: CASSIQSTDTQYF. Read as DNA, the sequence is TGTGCCAGCAGCATACAGAGCACAGATACGCAGTATTTT.